Below, 16 T cell receptor beta chains from the same sample are listed, as sequenced in a study of shared clonotypes between healthy human individuals. Naive CD8 cells comprised CD45RO-negative, CCR7-positively selected cells, excluding terminally differentiated effector memory CD45RA+ cells. The method was immunoSEQ multiplex PCR; TCRdb's version includes in-frame clones alone and lacks a portion of them. The repertoire holds about 2.1 million clones, with around 93% as singletons. The sample consisted of naive CD8+ T cells from PBMCs. These receptors originate from a man aged 18-30 years in good health. Some clones in this sample may be carry-over from other donors' samples.

This clone was seen only once. CDR3 region: CASSPMQGSTDTQYF. Written as DNA, the CDR3 is TGTGCCAGCAGCCCCATGCAGGGAAGCACAGATACGCAGTATTTT. The rearrangement uses TRBV7-3 and TRBJ2-3; maybe TRBD1 (5 bases). Trimming left V 5 bases short and J 0 bases short, with 12 bases between. Germline CDR1 is SGHTA and CDR2 is FQGTGA. The CDR3 extends over 15 amino acids.

The chain is built from TRBV29-1 and TRBJ1-1; the D gene is possibly TRBD1 (5 bases). The CDR3 runs to 12 residues. Germline CDR1 is SQVTM and CDR2 is ANQGSEA. Trimming stripped 4 bases from V and 11 bases from J, with 17 bases between. The CDR3 DNA reads TGCAGCGTTGTTTCTTCCCGGGGGGGTGCTTTCTTT. Amino acid sequence: CSVVSSRGGAFF.

The chain is built from TRBV27 and TRBJ1-5; unclear D gene. This CDR3 is built from 13 residues. The germline gives CDR1 MNHEY, CDR2 SMNVEV (reference sequence). V dropped 0 bases and J dropped 6 bases, with 6 bases sitting between them. The CDR3 here is CASSLSTAQPQHF. In DNA, the CDR3 is TGTGCCAGCAGTTTATCTACGGCTCAGCCCCAGCATTTT.

V is TRBV27 and J is TRBJ2-7; 8 bases fit TRBD1. There are 15 residues in the CDR3. Unmatched junction bases numbered 12, after V lost 6 bases and J lost 5 bases. CDR1 and CDR2 from the germline V gene are MNHEY and SMNVEV (reference sequence). As DNA, the CDR3 is TGTGCCAGCAGGAAGACCAGGGGGCGCATAGACGAGCAGTACTTC. This translates into CASRKTRGRIDEQYF.

The chain links TRBV7-9 to TRBJ2-1; no clear D. The V end was cut by 5 bases, the J end by 4 bases, with 18 bases between. This CDR3 comprises 16 residues. CDR1 is SEHNR, CDR2 FQNEAQ, per germline (reference sequence). The CDR3, as DNA: TGTGCCAGCAGCCCCCCTACCAGAGACGGATACAATGAGCAGTTCTTC. Protein sequence: CASSPPTRDGYNEQFF.

V usage is TRBV7-9 and J usage is TRBJ2-3, with 10 positions matching TRBD2. The CDR3 spans 14 residues. The V gene's germline CDR1 is SEHNR and CDR2 FQNEAQ (reference sequence). The ends lost 5 bases at V and 5 bases at J; junction bases unmatched: 4. CDR3 bases: TGTGCCAGCAGCCGCAGACTAGCGGGAGATACGCAGTATTTT. The encoded protein is CASSRRLAGDTQYF.

The chain recombines TRBV11-2 with TRBJ2-7, with D uncertain. The CDR3 contains 11 residues. The V gene's germline CDR1 is SGHAT and CDR2 FQNNGV. V was pared by 6 bases and J by 2 bases, with 5 bases between. CDR3 nucleotides: TGTGCCAGCAGGCCCCCCTACGAGCAGTACTTC. This codes for CASRPPYEQYF.

This clone appeared a single time. J is TRBJ2-3 and V is TRBV7-2; 12 bases are a match to TRBD2. CDR1 SGHTA and CDR2 FQGNSA come from the germline V gene. The junction had 1 base not matched to a gene; V was cut back by 4 bases and J by 2 bases. The CDR3 is 15 amino acids. The DNA for the CDR3 is TGTGCCAGCAGCTGGACTAGCGGGAACACAGATACGCAGTATTTT. This encodes CASSWTSGNTDTQYF.

V is TRBV4-1 and J is TRBJ2-7; perhaps TRBD2 as D (6 bases). Per germline, CDR1 MGHRA and CDR2 YSYEKL. CDR3 length: 17 residues. V lost 2 bases and J lost 3, with 20 bases in between. The chain's CDR3 is CASSQYQGGTGFYEQYF. CDR3 DNA sequence: TGCGCCAGCAGCCAATACCAGGGCGGGACCGGGTTCTACGAGCAGTACTTC.

V and J are TRBV5-6 and TRBJ2-5; possible D gene TRBD2, 5 bases. From germline, CDR1 is SGHDT and CDR2 YYEEEE. V was pared by 4 bases and J by 0 bases, with 10 bases between. CDR3 length equals 14 residues. The CDR3 nucleotides are TGTGCCAGCAGCCCCACGGGAAACCAAGAGACCCAGTACTTC. Translating it yields CASSPTGNQETQYF.

The rearrangement joins TRBV11-2 to TRBJ2-4; D is perhaps TRBD2 (5 bases). V shed 5 bases and J shed 5 bases, with 10 bases lying between them. Germline CDR1 SGHAT, CDR2 FQNNGV. The CDR3 has 13 amino acids. The CDR3 reads CASSRYGENIQYF. The DNA of the CDR3 is TGTGCCAGCAGCCGCTACGGGGAAAACATTCAGTACTTC.

The CDR3 nucleotides are TGTGCCAGCAGCTTAGCGTGGGCACTAGCGGGGGAGGGGTATGAGCAGTTCTTC. Translating gives CASSLAWALAGEGYEQFF. This chain uses TRBV7-2 with TRBJ2-1, with TRBD2 matching over 11 bases. V lost 0 bases to trimming and J lost 8 bases; unmatched junction nucleotides: 12. The CDR3 covers 18 residues. The V gene's germline CDR1 is SGHTA and CDR2 FQGNSA.

This clone was seen just once. The chain carries TRBV27 and TRBJ2-1, with 14 positions matching TRBD2. J gave up 9 bases and V 1 base, and 5 bases lay outside the gene matches. Germline values: CDR1 MNHEY, CDR2 SMNVEV (reference sequence). This CDR3 has 16 amino acids. The CDR3 loop is CASSLLGLAGDSEQFF. The DNA for the CDR3 is TGTGCCAGCAGTTTATTGGGACTAGCGGGAGATAGTGAGCAGTTCTTC.

V usage is TRBV4-1 and J usage is TRBJ1-1; D might be TRBD1 (5 bases). Trimming took off 4 bases at V and 4 bases at J, with 10 bases between the two ends. CDR1 and CDR2 (germline): MGHRA, YSYEKL. This CDR3 has 13 amino acids. As DNA, the CDR3 is TGCGCCAGCAGCCTATGGGACGGCACTGAAGCTTTCTTT. Encoded protein: CASSLWDGTEAFF.

In its sample, this clone was seen a few times. The gene calls are TRBV20-1 and TRBJ1-1; the D is unclear. CDR3 size: 11 residues. With 3 bases removed from V and 8 bases from J, the gap between germline ends came to 10 bases. Germline V gene sequence: CDR1 DFQATT, CDR2 SNEGSKA (reference sequence). The CDR3 sequence: CSAREESEAFF. As DNA, the CDR3 is TGCAGTGCTAGGGAAGAAAGCGAAGCTTTCTTT.

This clone has more than one count but fewer than ten. The V and J genes are TRBV29-1 and TRBJ1-1; D remains ambiguous. Germline CDR1 is SQVTM and CDR2 is ANQGSEA. V lost 7 bases and J lost 2, with 14 bases in between. The CDR3 runs 13 residues. The CDR3 DNA sequence: TGCAGCGCCATGGAGGGAATAAACACTGAAGCTTTCTTT. Translated, it gives CSAMEGINTEAFF.